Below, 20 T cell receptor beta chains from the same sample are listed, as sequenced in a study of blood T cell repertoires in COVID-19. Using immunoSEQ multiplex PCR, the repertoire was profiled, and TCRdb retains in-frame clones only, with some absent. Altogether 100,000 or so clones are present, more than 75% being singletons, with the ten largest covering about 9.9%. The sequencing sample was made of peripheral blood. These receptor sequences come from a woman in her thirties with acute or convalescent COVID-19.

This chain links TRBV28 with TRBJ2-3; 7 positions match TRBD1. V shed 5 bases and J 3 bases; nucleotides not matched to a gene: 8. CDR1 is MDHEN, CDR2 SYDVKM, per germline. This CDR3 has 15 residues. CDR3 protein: CASSRVDRLTDTQYF. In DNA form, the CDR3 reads TGTGCCAGCAGTCGAGTGGACAGGTTAACAGATACGCAGTATTTT.

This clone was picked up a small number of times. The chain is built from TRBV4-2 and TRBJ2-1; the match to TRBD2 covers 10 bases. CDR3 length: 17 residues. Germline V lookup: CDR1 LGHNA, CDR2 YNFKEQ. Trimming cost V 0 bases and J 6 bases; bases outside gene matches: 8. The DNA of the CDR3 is TGTGCCAGCAGCCAAGATCCAGCGGGGGGGCCAGGCAATGAGCAGTTCTTC. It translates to CASSQDPAGGPGNEQFF.

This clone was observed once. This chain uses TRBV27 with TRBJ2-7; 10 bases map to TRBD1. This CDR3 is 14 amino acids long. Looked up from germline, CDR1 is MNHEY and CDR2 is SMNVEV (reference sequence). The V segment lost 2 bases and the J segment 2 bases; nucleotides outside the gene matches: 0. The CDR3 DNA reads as TGTGCCAGCAGTTTAGGGACAGGGGCCTACGAGCAGTACTTC. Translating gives CASSLGTGAYEQYF.

As DNA, the CDR3 is TGTGCCAGCAGCGTAGGGCTCAACAATGAGCAGTTCTTC. It specifies CASSVGLNNEQFF. The V gene is TRBV9, the J gene TRBJ2-1; no firm D call. Germline V lookup: CDR1 SGDLS, CDR2 YYNGEE. Trimming stripped 0 bases from V and 5 bases from J, with 6 bases between. The CDR3 has 13 residues. Full variable domain (remainder filled in from reference TRBV9 and TRBJ2-1): DSGVTQTPKHLITATGQRVTLRCSPRSGDLSVYWYQQSLDQGLQFLIQYYNGEERAKGNILERFSAQQFPDLHSELNLSSLELGDSALYFCASSVGLNNEQFFGPGTRLTVL.

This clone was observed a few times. CDR3 loop: CASRGEGASSPLHF. As DNA, the CDR3 is TGTGCCAGCAGGGGTGAGGGGGCGAGTTCACCCCTCCACTTT. The chain carries TRBV5-4 and TRBJ1-6; 7 nucleotides line up with TRBD1. The CDR3 has 14 amino acids. Germline lookup yields CDR1 SGHNT and CDR2 YYREEE (reference sequence). V was clipped by 5 bases and J by 9 bases; unmatched bases: 8.

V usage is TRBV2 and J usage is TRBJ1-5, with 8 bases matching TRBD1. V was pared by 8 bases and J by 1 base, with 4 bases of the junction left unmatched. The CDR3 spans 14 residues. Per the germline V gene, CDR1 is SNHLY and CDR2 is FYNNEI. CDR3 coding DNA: TGTGCCAGCCGGGACAGGATAAGCAATCAGCCCCAGCATTTT. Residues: CASRDRISNQPQHF.

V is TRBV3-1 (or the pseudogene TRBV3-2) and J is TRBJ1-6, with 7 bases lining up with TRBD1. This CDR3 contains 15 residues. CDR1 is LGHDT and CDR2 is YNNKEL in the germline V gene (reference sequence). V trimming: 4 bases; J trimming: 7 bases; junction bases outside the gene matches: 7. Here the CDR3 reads CASSRDSRANSPLHF. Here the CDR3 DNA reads TGTGCCAGCAGCCGGGACAGTCGGGCCAATTCACCCCTCCACTTT.

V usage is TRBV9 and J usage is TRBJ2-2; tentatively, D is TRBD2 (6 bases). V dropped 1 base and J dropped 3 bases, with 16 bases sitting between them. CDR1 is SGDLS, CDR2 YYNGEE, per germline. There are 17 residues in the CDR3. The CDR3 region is CASSVLGTPRDTGELFF. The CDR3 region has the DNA TGTGCCAGCAGCGTATTAGGGACTCCCCGGGACACCGGGGAGCTGTTTTTT.

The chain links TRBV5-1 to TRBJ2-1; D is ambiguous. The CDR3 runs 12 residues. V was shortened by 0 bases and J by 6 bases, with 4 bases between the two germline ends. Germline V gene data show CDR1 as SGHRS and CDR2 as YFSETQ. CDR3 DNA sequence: TGCGCCAGCAGCTTGGCCTTCAATGAGCAGTTCTTC. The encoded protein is CASSLAFNEQFF.

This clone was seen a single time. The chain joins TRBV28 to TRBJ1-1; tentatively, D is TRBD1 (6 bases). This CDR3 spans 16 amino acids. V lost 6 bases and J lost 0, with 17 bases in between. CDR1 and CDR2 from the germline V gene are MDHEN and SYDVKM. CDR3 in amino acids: CASRYFTGQVNTEAFF. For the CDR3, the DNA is TGTGCCAGCAGATACTTTACAGGGCAGGTGAACACTGAAGCTTTCTTT. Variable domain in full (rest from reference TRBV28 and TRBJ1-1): DVKVTQSSRYLVKRTGEKVFLECVQDMDHENMFWYRQDPGLGLRLIYFSYDVKMKEKGDIPEGYSVSREKKERFSLILESASTNQTSMYLCASRYFTGQVNTEAFFGQGTRLTVV.

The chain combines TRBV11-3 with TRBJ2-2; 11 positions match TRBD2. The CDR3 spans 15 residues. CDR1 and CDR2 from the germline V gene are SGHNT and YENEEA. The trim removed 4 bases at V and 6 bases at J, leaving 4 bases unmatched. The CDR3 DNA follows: TGTGCCAGCAGCTCCGGGACTAGCGGCGCCGGGGAGCTGTTTTTT. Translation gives CASSSGTSGAGELFF.

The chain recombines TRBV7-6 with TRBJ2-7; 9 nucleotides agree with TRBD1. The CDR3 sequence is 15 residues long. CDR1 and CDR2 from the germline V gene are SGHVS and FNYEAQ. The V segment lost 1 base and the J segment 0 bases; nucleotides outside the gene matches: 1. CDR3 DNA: TGTGCCAGCAGCTTAGGGACAGGGGTCTCCTACGAGCAGTACTTC. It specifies CASSLGTGVSYEQYF.

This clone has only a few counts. The CDR3, as DNA: TGCAGCGTTGCAGGACAGTGGAACACTGAAGCTTTCTTT. Translated, it gives CSVAGQWNTEAFF. The V call is TRBV29-1, the J call TRBJ1-1; maybe TRBD1 (6 bases). Per germline, CDR1 SQVTM and CDR2 ANQGSEA. Trimming shortened V by 4 bases and J by 1 base, and 10 bases separated the two germline ends. The CDR3 is made up of 13 amino acids.

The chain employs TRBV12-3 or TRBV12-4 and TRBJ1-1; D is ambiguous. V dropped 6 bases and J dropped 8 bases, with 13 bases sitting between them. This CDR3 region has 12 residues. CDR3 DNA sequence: TGTGCCAGCAGCCCTGCGTGGCGGGAAGCTTTCTTT. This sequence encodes CASSPAWREAFF.

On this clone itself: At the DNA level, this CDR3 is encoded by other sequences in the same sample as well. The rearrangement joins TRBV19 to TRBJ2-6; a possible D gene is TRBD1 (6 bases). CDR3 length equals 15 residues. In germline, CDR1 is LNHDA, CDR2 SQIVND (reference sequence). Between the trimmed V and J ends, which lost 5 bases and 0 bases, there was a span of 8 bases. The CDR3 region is CASSRQVSGANVLTF. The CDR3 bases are TGTGCCAGTAGTCGACAGGTCTCTGGGGCCAACGTCCTGACTTTC.

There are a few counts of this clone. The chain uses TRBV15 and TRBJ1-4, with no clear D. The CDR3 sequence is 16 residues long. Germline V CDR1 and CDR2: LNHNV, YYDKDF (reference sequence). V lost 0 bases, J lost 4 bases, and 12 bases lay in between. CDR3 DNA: TGTGCCACCAGCAGAGAGGCGTCAGGAATTAATGAAAAACTGTTTTTT. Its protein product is CATSREASGINEKLFF.

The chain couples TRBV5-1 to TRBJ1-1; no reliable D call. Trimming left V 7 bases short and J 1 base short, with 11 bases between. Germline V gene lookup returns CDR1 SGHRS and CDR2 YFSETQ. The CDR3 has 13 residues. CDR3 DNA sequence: TGCGCCAGCCTACCGGGTCCGAACACTGAAGCTTTCTTT. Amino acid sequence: CASLPGPNTEAFF. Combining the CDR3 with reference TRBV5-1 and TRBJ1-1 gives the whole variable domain KAGVTQTPRYLIKTRGQQVTLSCSPISGHRSVSWYQQTPGQGLQFLFEYFSETQRNKGNFPGRFSGRQFSNSRSEMNVSTLELGDSALYLCASLPGPNTEAFFGQGTRLTVV.

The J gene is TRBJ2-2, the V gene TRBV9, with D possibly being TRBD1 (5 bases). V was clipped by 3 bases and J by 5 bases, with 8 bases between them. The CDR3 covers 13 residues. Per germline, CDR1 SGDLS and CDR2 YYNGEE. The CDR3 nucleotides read TGTGCCAGCAGCGCCCCAGGGACCGGGGAGCTGTTTTTT. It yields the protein CASSAPGTGELFF.

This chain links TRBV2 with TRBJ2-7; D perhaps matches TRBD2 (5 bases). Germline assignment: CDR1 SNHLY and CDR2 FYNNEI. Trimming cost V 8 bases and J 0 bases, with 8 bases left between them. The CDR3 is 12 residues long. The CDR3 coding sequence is TGTGCCAGCCATGGGAGCTCCTACGAGCAGTACTTC. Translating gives CASHGSSYEQYF.

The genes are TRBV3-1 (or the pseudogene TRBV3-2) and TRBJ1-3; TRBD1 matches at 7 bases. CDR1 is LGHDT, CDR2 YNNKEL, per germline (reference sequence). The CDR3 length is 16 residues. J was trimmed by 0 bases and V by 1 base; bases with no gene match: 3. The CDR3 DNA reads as TGTGCCAGCAGCCAAGTCAGGGGGAGCTCTGGAAACACCATATATTTT. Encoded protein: CASSQVRGSSGNTIYF.